This TCR beta chain originates from a study of blood T cells in healthy people across ages. Primed by a sample-barcoded 5' primer and a J-beta primer mix, a second PCR proceeded for about 6 to 11 cycles. In TCRdb, the 5' RACE reads were re-called with MiXCR into one record per CDR3 protein. This sample has hundreds of thousands of distinct CDR3 sequences, with 40% to 50% found just once. Germline assignment: CDR1 MNHEY and CDR2 SMNVEV (reference sequence). V shed 7 bases and J shed 2 bases, with 9 bases lying between them. CDR3 length: 13 amino acids. This TCR was recovered from a man in his 60s in good health. The chain employs TRBV27 and TRBJ2-1; D possibly corresponds to TRBD1 (6 bases). The material sequenced was blood. The CDR3 coding sequence is TGTGCCAGCACAGGGGACACCTACAATGAGCAGTTCTTC. Translated: CASTGDTYNEQFF.